These 10 T cell receptor beta chains were all obtained from the same sample, sequenced in a study of blood T cells in healthy people across ages. The second PCR ran about 6 to 11 cycles with a sample-barcoded 5' primer and J-beta primers. From the 5' RACE reads, TCRdb called clonotypes with MiXCR, one entry per CDR3 protein. The sample has about 570,000 distinct CDR3 sequences, about 26% seen once. The material sequenced was blood. These receptors were obtained from a woman aged 70-85 years in good health.

CDR3 coding DNA: TGCAGTGCTAAAACAGGGATCTATGGCTACACCTTC. This encodes CSAKTGIYGYTF. V usage is TRBV20-1 and J usage is TRBJ1-2; D may be TRBD1 (6 bases). Between the trimmed V and J ends, which lost 4 bases and 4 bases, there was a span of 10 bases. Germline V gene data show CDR1 as DFQATT and CDR2 as SNEGSKA (reference sequence). CDR3 size: 12 residues.

In its sample, this clonotype was seen a few times. The chain carries TRBV4-3 and TRBJ1-4, with a possible D match to TRBD1 (6 bases). The ends were cut back, 4 bases at V and 3 bases at J, with 18 bases in the middle. CDR3 length equals 17 residues. Per germline, CDR1 LGHNA and CDR2 YSLEER. CDR3 in DNA: TGCGCCAGCAGCCCCTTTCAGGGGCAGGGAGCTAATGAAAAACTGTTTTTT. Protein: CASSPFQGQGANEKLFF.

The rearrangement joins TRBV20-1 to TRBJ2-3, with TRBD2 matching 7 bases. The V gene end was trimmed by 6 bases and the J gene end by 1 base; junction bases not matched to a gene: 1. Germline V gives CDR1 DFQATT, CDR2 SNEGSKA (reference sequence). CDR3 length: 12 amino acids. The CDR3, as DNA: TGCAGTGCGGCGGGGGGCACAGATACGCAGTATTTT. The encoded protein is CSAAGGTDTQYF.

This sequence joins TRBV20-1 and TRBJ1-2, with D possibly matching TRBD1 (5 bases). Germline V lookup: CDR1 DFQATT, CDR2 SNEGSKA (reference sequence). This CDR3 contains 13 residues. V was cut by 3 bases and J by 4 bases, with 12 bases left in between. The CDR3 loop reads CSASEGLSYGYTF. The CDR3 region has the DNA TGCAGTGCTAGTGAGGGGCTTAGCTATGGCTACACCTTC.

The chain uses TRBV12-3 or TRBV12-4 and TRBJ2-3; tentative D call: TRBD2 (6 bases). The CDR3 totals 15 residues. The V gene lost 10 bases and the J gene lost 2 bases, with 19 bases spanning the gap. CDR3 sequence (DNA): TGTGCCAACACCTCTATTGGGGGGTACACAGATACGCAGTATTTT. It is translated as CANTSIGGYTDTQYF.

The chain links TRBV16 to TRBJ2-5; D unclear. Trimming pared 2 bases from V and 7 bases from J, leaving 11 bases between. The CDR3 totals 13 residues. Per germline, CDR1 KGHSY and CDR2 FQNENV. The CDR3 reads CASSQGQPPTQYF. The CDR3 region has the DNA TGTGCCAGCAGCCAAGGGCAACCCCCGACCCAGTACTTC.

The rearrangement uses TRBV20-1 and TRBJ2-3; 7 nucleotides agree with TRBD2. CDR3 length: 16 residues. V dropped 3 bases and J dropped 5; count of bases not matched to a gene: 14. Germline V gene lookup returns CDR1 DFQATT and CDR2 SNEGSKA (reference sequence). The CDR3: CSASGFYAGVGDTQYF. CDR3 nucleotides: TGCAGTGCTAGTGGGTTCTACGCGGGAGTAGGAGATACGCAGTATTTT.

In its sample, this clonotype was seen many times. The chain recombines TRBV5-1 with TRBJ1-1; D not resolved. From germline, CDR1 is SGHRS and CDR2 YFSETQ. The CDR3 is 13 amino acids. V was clipped by 0 bases and J by 5 bases, with 8 bases between them. CDR3 DNA sequence: TGCGCCAGCAGCTTGGTATCAAATACTGAAGCTTTCTTT. Protein sequence: CASSLVSNTEAFF.

This clonotype was seen a few times. V gene TRBV18 combines with J gene TRBJ2-5; the D call may be TRBD1 or TRBD2 (5 bases each). The V and J ends lost 3 bases and 5 bases respectively, with 16 bases between them. Germline V CDR1 and CDR2: KGHSH, LQKENI. The length of the CDR3 is 15 residues. CDR3 sequence reads: CASSPLGDGAETQYF. In nucleotides, the CDR3 is TGTGCCAGCTCACCCTTAGGGGACGGCGCGGAGACCCAGTACTTC.

This clonotype was picked up a small number of times. The chain couples TRBV20-1 to TRBJ2-7, with 8 bases identical to TRBD1. Germline V gene data show CDR1 as DFQATT and CDR2 as SNEGSKA (reference sequence). Trimming took 4 bases from V and 10 from J; bases not matched to a gene: 9. The CDR3 totals 12 residues. CDR3 bases: TGCAGTGCTAAGGACAGGGACGAGGCCCAGTACTTC. As protein: CSAKDRDEAQYF.